Below are 3 T cell receptor beta chains sequenced from a single sample in a study of blood T cells in healthy people across ages. Through a sample-barcoded 5' primer and a J-beta primer mix, a second PCR was run for about 6 to 11 cycles. One entry per CDR3 protein, called by TCRdb with MiXCR from the 5' RACE reads. The sample holds 1.5 million to 2 million distinct CDR3 sequences, 28% seen once. Sequenced input: blood. The receptors were sampled from a woman in her twenties or thirties in good health.

The chain combines TRBV12-3 or TRBV12-4 with TRBJ2-1, with 11 bases aligning to TRBD1. With V trimmed by 5 bases and J by 9 bases, 9 bases remained unmatched. This CDR3 comprises 15 residues. CDR3 sequence reads: CASSALDRGRGEQFF. The CDR3 DNA sequence: TGTGCCAGCAGTGCCTTGGACAGGGGGCGAGGTGAGCAGTTCTTC.

Of note for this clonotype: A much larger clonotype is one base distant, so this may be a read error. In DNA form, the CDR3 reads TGCGCCAGCAGCAATAGCGGGGGGAACAATGAGCAGTACTTC. Its translation: CASSNSGGNNEQYF. The genes are TRBV5-1 and TRBJ2-7; 10 positions agree with TRBD2. CDR1 and CDR2 (germline): SGHRS, YFSETQ. CDR3 length: 14 amino acids. V lost 4 bases to trimming and J lost 7 bases; unmatched junction nucleotides: 8.

This clonotype was recorded a few times. This CDR3 reads CSATLAGGNNEQFF. The DNA of the CDR3 is TGCAGTGCGACTCTAGCGGGAGGCAACAATGAGCAGTTCTTC. The rearrangement links TRBV20-1 to TRBJ2-1; 11 bases match TRBD2. Germline values: CDR1 DFQATT, CDR2 SNEGSKA (reference sequence). Germline trimming cut 6 bases from V and 5 bases from J; bases unmatched to any gene: 6. The CDR3 extends over 14 amino acids.